The rows below give T cell receptor beta chains drawn from one sample of a study of blood T cell repertoires in COVID-19. TCRdb keeps only in-frame clones here, not all; method: immunoSEQ multiplex PCR. The table records about 330,000 clones, 70% to 90% of them present only once. Specimen: PBMCs or T cells enriched from blood (not recorded which). The receptors stem from a woman in her twenties or thirties who had recovered from COVID-19. CDR3s include the opening cysteine and the closing phenylalanine or tryptophan. Fields, in order: clone size, D gene, J gene, V gene, CDR3 protein, CDR3 DNA. A D gene is named only where the DNA matches it firmly. For some rows the clone size is stated as once, few or many, or as a class when expanded; others skip it.

NA | TRBD1 | TRBJ1-2 | TRBV6-2/TRBV6-3 | CASSPLGQGRFYGYTF | TGTGCCAGCAGTCCGTTAGGACAGGGGCGATTCTATGGCTACACCTTC
NA | NA | TRBJ1-6 | TRBV6-4 | CANISPLGEGGKDNSPLHF | TGTGCCAACATATCTCCCTTGGGAGAGGGAGGTAAGGATAATTCACCCCTCCACTTT
once | TRBD1 | TRBJ1-1 | TRBV28 | CASSYRYRGNMNTEAFF | TGTGCCAGCAGTTACCGGTACAGGGGTAACATGAACACTGAAGCTTTCTTT
NA | TRBD1 | TRBJ2-7 | TRBV7-2 | CARNTSPGQGESYEQYF | TGTGCCAGGAACACCTCGCCCGGACAGGGGGAATCCTACGAGCAGTACTTC
NA | TRBD1 | TRBJ2-2 | TRBV7-3 | CASSLTWSGTEYYTGELFF | TGTGCCAGCAGCTTAACCTGGTCCGGGACAGAGTACTACACCGGGGAGCTGTTTTTT
NA | TRBD1 | TRBJ1-2 | TRBV5-1 | CASSPTGGGNYGYTF | TGCGCCAGCAGCCCGACAGGGGGCGGTAACTATGGCTACACCTTC
NA | TRBD1 | TRBJ1-1 | TRBV6-6 | CASRQGRNEAFF | TGTGCCAGCAGACAGGGGCGTAATGAAGCTTTCTTT
NA | NA | TRBJ2-5 | TRBV13 | CASSSGLGQETQYF | TGTGCCAGCAGCTCCGGACTGGGACAAGAGACCCAGTACTTC
NA | TRBD1 | TRBJ1-2 | TRBV4-3 | CASSQGPGQGASYGYTF | TGCGCCAGCAGCCAAGGACCGGGGCAGGGGGCGAGCTATGGCTACACCTTC
NA | NA | TRBJ1-4 | TRBV5-6 | CASSLADSAAANFF | TGTGCCAGCAGCTTGGCCGACAGTGCAGCCGCTAATTTTTTT
NA | NA | TRBJ1-1 | TRBV19 | CASSMVPTGAFF | TGTGCCAGTAGTATGGTTCCGACGGGAGCTTTCTTT
once | TRBD1 | TRBJ1-2 | TRBV18 | CASSPLAGGDDYGYTF | TGTGCCAGCTCACCGCTGGCAGGGGGTGACGACTATGGCTACACCTTC
NA | TRBD2 | TRBJ2-1 | TRBV27 | CASSGGVDFGSYNEQFF | TGTGCCAGCAGTGGGGGGGTAGATTTCGGGTCCTACAATGAGCAGTTCTTC